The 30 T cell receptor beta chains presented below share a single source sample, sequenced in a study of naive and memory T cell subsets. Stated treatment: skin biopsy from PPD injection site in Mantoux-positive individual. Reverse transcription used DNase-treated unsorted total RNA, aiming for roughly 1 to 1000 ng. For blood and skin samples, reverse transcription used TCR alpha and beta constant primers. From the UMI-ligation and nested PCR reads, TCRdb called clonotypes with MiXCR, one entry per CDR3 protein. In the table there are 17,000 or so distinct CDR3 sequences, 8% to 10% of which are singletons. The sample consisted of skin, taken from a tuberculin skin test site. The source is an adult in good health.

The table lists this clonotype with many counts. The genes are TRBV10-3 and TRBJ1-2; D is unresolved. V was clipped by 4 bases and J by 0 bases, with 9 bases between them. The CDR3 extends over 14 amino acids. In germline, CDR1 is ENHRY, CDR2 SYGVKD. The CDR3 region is CAISGGMTNYGYTF. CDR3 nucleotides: TGTGCCATCAGTGGCGGGATGACTAACTATGGCTACACCTTC.

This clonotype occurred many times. CDR3 DNA: TGTGCCAGCAGTTACACCCGACTTATCTTCGATACGCAGTATTTT. Protein: CASSYTRLIFDTQYF. This chain uses TRBV6-2 or TRBV6-3 with TRBJ2-3; D is ambiguous. This CDR3 has 15 amino acids. Trimming removed 2 bases at V and 6 bases at J, with 15 bases between. Germline-derived CDR1 and CDR2 are MNHEY and SVGEGT.

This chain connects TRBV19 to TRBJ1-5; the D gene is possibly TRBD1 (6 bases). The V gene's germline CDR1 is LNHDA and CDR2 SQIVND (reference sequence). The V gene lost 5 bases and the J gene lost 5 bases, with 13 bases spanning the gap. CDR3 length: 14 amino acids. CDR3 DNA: TGTGCCAGTAGTTTCCTCAGGGGAGATCAGCCCCAGCATTTT. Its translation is CASSFLRGDQPQHF. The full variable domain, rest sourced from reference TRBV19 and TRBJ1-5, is DGGITQSPKYLFRKEGQNVTLSCEQNLNHDAMYWYRQDPGQGLRLIYYSQIVNDFQKGDIAEGYSVSREKKESFPLTVTSAQKNPTAFYLCASSFLRGDQPQHFGDGTRLSIL.

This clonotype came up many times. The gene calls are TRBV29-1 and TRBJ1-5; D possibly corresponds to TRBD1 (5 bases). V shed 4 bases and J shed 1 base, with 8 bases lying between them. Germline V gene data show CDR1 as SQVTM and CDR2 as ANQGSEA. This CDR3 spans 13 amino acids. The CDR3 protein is CSVGEGSNQPQHF. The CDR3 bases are TGCAGCGTTGGGGAGGGGAGCAATCAGCCCCAGCATTTT.

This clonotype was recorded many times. CDR3 region: CASSLEGTSYEQYF. The CDR3 DNA reads TGTGCCAGCAGCTTAGAGGGGACTAGCTACGAGCAGTACTTC. The chain employs TRBV7-6 and TRBJ2-7; 8 bases are a match to TRBD2. The CDR3 covers 14 residues. The J segment lost 3 bases and the V segment lost 1 base, leaving 2 bases of the junction unmatched. CDR1 is SGHVS and CDR2 is FNYEAQ in the germline V gene.

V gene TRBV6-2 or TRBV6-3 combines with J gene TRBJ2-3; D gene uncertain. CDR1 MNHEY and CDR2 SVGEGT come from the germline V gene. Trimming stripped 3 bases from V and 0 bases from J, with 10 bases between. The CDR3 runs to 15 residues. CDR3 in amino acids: CASSYRARSTDTQYF. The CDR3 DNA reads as TGTGCCAGCAGTTATCGGGCCCGTAGCACAGATACGCAGTATTTT.

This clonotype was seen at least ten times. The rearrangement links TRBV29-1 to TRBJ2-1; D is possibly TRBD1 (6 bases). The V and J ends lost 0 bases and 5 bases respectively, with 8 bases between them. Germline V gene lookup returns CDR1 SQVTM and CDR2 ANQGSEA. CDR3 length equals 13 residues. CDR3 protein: CSVEDRGDNEQFF. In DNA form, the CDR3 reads TGCAGCGTTGAAGACAGGGGCGACAATGAGCAGTTCTTC.

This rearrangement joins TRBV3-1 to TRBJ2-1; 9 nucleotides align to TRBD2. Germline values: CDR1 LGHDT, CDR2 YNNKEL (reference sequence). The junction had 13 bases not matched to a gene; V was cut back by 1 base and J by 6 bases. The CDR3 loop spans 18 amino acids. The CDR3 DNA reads TGTGCCAGCAGCCAAGCGTCATTTGTAGCGGGAGATCGCAATGAGCAGTTCTTC. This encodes CASSQASFVAGDRNEQFF.

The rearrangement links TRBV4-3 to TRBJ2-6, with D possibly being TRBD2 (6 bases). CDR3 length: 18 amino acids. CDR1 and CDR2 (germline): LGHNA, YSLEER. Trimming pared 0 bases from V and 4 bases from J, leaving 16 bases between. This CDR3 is CASSQDPAGTVGANVLTF. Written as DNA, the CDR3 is TGCGCCAGCAGCCAAGATCCCGCCGGGACTGTGGGGGCCAACGTCCTGACTTTC.

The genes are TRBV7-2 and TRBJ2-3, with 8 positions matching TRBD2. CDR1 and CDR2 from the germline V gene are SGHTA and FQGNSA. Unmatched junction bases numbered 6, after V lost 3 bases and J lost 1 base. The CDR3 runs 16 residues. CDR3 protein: CASSFGVSGGTDTQYF. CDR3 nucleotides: TGTGCCAGCAGCTTCGGCGTTAGCGGGGGCACAGATACGCAGTATTTT.

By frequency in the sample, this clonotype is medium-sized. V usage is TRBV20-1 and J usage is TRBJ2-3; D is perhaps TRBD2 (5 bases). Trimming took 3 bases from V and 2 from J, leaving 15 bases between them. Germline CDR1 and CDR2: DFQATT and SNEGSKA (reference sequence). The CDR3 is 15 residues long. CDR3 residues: CSARPYSGSTDTQYF. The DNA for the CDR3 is TGCAGTGCTAGGCCTTACAGCGGTTCCACAGATACGCAGTATTTT.

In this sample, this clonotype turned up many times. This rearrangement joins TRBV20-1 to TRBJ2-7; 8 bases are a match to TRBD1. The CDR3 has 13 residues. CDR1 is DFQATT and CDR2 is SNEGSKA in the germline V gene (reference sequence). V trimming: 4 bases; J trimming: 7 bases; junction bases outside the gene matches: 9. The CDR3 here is CSATGTGVLEQYF. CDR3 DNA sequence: TGCAGTGCTACCGGGACAGGTGTCCTGGAGCAGTACTTC.

This CDR3 is CSVDGGTTYEQYF. CDR3 nucleotides: TGCAGCGTTGACGGCGGAACTACCTACGAGCAGTACTTC. J is TRBJ2-7 and V is TRBV29-1, with D unclear. Germline-derived CDR1 and CDR2 are SQVTM and ANQGSEA. CDR3 length: 13 residues. V dropped 3 bases and J dropped 2 bases, with 11 bases sitting between them.

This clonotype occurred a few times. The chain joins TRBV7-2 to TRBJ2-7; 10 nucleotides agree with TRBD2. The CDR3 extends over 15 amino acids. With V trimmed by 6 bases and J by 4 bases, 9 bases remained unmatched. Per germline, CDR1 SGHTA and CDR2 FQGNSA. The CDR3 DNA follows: TGTGCCAGCAGGCCCCCGGGACTAGCGCTATACGAGCAGTACTTC. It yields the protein CASRPPGLALYEQYF.

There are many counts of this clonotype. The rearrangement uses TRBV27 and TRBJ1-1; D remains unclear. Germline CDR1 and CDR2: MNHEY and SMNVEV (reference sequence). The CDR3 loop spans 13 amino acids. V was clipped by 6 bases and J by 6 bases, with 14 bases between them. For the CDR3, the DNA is TGTGCCAGCAGCATTCACAAGGGCGCTGAAGCTTTCTTT. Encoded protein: CASSIHKGAEAFF.

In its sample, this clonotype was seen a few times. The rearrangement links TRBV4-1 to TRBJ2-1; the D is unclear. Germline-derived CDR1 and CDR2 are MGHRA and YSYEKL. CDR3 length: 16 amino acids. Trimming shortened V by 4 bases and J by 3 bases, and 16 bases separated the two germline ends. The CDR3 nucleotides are TGCGCCAGCAGCCTCCTAATCGGCACACGCTACAATGAGCAGTTCTTC. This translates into CASSLLIGTRYNEQFF.

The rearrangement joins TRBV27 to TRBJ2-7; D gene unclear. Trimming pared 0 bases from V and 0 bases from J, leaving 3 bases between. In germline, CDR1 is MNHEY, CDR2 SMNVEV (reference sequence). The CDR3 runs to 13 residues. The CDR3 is CASSLSLSYEQYF. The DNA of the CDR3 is TGTGCCAGCAGTTTATCCCTCTCCTACGAGCAGTACTTC.

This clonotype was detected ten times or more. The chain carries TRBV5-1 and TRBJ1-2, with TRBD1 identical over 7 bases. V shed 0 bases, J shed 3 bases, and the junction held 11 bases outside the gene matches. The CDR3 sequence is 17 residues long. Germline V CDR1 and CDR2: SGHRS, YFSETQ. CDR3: CASSLVQGEGADYGYTF. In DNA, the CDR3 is TGCGCCAGCAGCTTGGTTCAGGGGGAAGGTGCCGACTATGGCTACACCTTC.

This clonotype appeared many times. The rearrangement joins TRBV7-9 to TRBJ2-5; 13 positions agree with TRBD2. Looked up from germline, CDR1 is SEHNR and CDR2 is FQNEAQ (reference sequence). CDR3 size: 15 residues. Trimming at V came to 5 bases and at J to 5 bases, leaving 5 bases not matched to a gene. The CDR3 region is CASSKGLAGFETQYF. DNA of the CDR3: TGTGCCAGCAGCAAGGGACTAGCGGGGTTCGAGACCCAGTACTTC.

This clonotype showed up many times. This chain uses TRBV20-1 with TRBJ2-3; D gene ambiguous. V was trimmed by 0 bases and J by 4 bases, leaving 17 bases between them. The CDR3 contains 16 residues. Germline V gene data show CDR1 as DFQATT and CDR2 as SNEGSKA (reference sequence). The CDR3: CSARDVKKGEADTQYF. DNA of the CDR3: TGCAGTGCTAGAGATGTCAAAAAAGGAGAAGCAGATACGCAGTATTTT.

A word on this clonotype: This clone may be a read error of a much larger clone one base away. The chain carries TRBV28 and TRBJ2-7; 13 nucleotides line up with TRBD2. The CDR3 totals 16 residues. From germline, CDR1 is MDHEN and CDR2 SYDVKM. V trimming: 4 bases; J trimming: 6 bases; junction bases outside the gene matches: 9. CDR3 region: CASSSRTSGSRCEQYF. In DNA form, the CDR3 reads TGTGCCAGCAGTTCAAGGACTAGCGGGAGTCGCTGCGAGCAGTACTTC.

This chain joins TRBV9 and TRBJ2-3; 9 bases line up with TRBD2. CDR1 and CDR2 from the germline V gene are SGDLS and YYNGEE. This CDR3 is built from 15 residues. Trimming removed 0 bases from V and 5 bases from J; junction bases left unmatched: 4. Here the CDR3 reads CASSVAAGGLDTQYF. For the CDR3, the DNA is TGTGCCAGCAGCGTAGCGGCGGGGGGGTTAGATACGCAGTATTTT.

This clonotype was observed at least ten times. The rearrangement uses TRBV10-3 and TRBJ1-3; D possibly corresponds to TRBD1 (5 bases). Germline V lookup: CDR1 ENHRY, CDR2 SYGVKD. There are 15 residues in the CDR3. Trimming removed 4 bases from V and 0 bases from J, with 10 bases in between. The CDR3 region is CAISGVGPSGNTIYF. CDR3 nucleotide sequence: TGTGCCATCAGTGGAGTGGGGCCCTCTGGAAACACCATATATTTT.

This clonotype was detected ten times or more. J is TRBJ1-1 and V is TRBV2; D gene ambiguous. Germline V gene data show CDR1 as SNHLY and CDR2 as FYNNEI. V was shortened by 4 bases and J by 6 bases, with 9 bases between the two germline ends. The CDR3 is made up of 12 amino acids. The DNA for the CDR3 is TGTGCCAGCAGTGGATGGGTGTCTGAAGCTTTCTTT. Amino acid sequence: CASSGWVSEAFF.

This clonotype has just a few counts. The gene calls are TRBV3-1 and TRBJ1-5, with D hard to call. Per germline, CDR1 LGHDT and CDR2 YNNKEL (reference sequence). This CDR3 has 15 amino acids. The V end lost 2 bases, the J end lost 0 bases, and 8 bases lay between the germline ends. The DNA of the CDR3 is TGTGCCAGCAGCCAATATTCCGGTAGCAATCAGCCCCAGCATTTT. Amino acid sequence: CASSQYSGSNQPQHF.

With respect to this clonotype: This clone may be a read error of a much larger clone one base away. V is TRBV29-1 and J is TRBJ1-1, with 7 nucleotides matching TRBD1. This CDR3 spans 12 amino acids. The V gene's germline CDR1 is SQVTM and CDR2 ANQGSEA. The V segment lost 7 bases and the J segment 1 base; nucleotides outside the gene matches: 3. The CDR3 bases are TGCAGCGCGCGACAGGGGAACACTGAAGCTTTCTTT. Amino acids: CSARQGNTEAFF.

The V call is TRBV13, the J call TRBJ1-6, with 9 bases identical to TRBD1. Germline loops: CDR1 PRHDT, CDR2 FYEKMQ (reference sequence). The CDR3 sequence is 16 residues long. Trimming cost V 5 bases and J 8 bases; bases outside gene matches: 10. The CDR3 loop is CASSVPGQGGDSPLHF. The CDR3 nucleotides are TGTGCCAGCAGCGTGCCGGGACAGGGTGGGGATTCACCCCTCCACTTT.

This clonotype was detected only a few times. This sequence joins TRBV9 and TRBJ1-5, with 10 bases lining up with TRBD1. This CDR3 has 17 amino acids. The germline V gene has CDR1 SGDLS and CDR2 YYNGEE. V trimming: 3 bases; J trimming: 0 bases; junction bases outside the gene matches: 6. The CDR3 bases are TGTGCCAGCAGCGGAGGACAGGGGGTCAATAGCAATCAGCCCCAGCATTTT. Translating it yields CASSGGQGVNSNQPQHF.

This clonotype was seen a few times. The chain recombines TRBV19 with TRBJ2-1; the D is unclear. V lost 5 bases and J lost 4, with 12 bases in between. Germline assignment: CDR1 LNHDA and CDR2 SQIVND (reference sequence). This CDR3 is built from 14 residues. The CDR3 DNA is TGTGCCAGTAGTTGGGTGGGGAAGTACAATGAGCAGTTCTTC. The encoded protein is CASSWVGKYNEQFF. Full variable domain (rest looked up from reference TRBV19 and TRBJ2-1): DGGITQSPKYLFRKEGQNVTLSCEQNLNHDAMYWYRQDPGQGLRLIYYSQIVNDFQKGDIAEGYSVSREKKESFPLTVTSAQKNPTAFYLCASSWVGKYNEQFFGPGTRLTVL.

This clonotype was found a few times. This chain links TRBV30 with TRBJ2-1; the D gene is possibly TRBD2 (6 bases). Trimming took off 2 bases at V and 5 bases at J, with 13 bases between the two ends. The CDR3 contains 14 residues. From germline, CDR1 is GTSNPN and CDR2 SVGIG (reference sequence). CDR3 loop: CAWSWGRTNNEQFF. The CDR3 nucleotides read TGTGCCTGGAGTTGGGGGAGGACTAACAATGAGCAGTTCTTC. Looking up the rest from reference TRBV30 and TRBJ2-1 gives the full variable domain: SQTIHQWPATLVQPVGSPLSLECTVEGTSNPNLYWYRQAAGRGLQLLFYSVGIGQISSEVPQNLSASRPQDRQFILSSKKLLLSDSGFYLCAWSWGRTNNEQFFGPGTRLTVL.